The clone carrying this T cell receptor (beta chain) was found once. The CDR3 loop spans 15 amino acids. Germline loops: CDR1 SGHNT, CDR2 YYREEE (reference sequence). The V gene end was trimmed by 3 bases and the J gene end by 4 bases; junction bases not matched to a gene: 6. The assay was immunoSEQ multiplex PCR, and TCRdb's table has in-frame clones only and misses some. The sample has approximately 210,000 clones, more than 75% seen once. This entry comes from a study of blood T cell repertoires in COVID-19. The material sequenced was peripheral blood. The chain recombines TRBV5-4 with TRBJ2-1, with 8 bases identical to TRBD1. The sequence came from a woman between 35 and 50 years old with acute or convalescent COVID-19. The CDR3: CASSYGQGEYNEQFF. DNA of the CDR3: TGTGCCAGCAGCTACGGACAGGGAGAGTACAATGAGCAGTTCTTC.